One and the same sample provided the 25 T cell receptor beta chains below, sequenced in a study of B cell selection in AIRE deficiency. The regulatory T cell sort gate was CD4+CD25hiCD127low/negative. Generated by immunoSEQ multiplex PCR, the TCRdb table keeps only in-frame clones and is missing some. The sample lists 23,000 or so clones, 80% to 95% occurring once. Source material: CD4+CD25+ Tregs sorted from PBMCs. Receptors were obtained from a human donor in good health.

In its sample, this clone was seen once. The rearrangement links TRBV6-1 to TRBJ1-4; 11 positions match TRBD1. V gave up 2 bases and J gave up 6 bases; unmatched junction bases: 2. The CDR3 contains 15 residues. Germline V gives CDR1 MNHNS, CDR2 SASEGT. CDR3 nucleotide sequence: TGTGCCAGCAGTGAATCGGGACAGGGGGATGAAAAACTGTTTTTT. Translated, it gives CASSESGQGDEKLFF.

The CDR3 here is CASSPSLWTGIIYEQYF. CDR3 nucleotides: TGTGCCAGTAGTCCGTCTCTATGGACGGGTATTATCTACGAGCAGTACTTC. This chain joins TRBV19 and TRBJ2-7, with D unresolved. The V gene lost 5 bases and the J gene lost 3 bases, with 23 bases spanning the gap. This CDR3 has 17 residues. Per germline, CDR1 LNHDA and CDR2 SQIVND (reference sequence).

The chain's CDR3 is CASSLEVDRYF. Written as DNA, the CDR3 is TGTGCCAGCAGCTTAGAAGTAGATAGGTATTTT. The V call is TRBV7-9, the J call TRBJ2-3; unclear D gene. CDR3 length: 11 residues. The V gene lost 1 base and the J gene lost 14 bases, with 10 bases spanning the gap. CDR1 SEHNR and CDR2 FQNEAQ come from the germline V gene (reference sequence).

The chain recombines TRBV5-4 with TRBJ1-5; a weak D match, TRBD1 (5 bases). Trimming cost V 4 bases and J 9 bases, with 11 bases left between them. Germline V gives CDR1 SGHNT, CDR2 YYREEE (reference sequence). The CDR3 sequence is 12 residues long. The CDR3 DNA follows: TGTGCCAGCAGCCAATACGGGGCGCCCCAGCATTTT. Amino acid sequence: CASSQYGAPQHF.

This chain links TRBV14 with TRBJ2-1, with 8 bases that match TRBD2. The V segment lost 4 bases and the J segment 12 bases; nucleotides outside the gene matches: 11. The CDR3 has 14 residues. The germline V gene has CDR1 SGHDN and CDR2 FVKESK. CDR3 sequence: CASSLFDRGGWQFF. In DNA, the CDR3 is TGTGCCAGCAGCCTATTTGACCGGGGGGGTTGGCAGTTCTTC. Full variable domain (remainder filled in from reference TRBV14 and TRBJ2-1): EAGVTQFPSHSVIEKGQTVTLRCDPISGHDNLYWYRRVMGKEIKFLLHFVKESKQDESGMPNNRFLAERTGGTYSTLKVQPAELEDSGVYFCASSLFDRGGWQFFGPGTRLTVL.

The V call is TRBV9, the J call TRBJ1-4; D is perhaps TRBD1 (5 bases). V lost 0 bases and J 5 bases, leaving 8 bases between the germline ends. Per germline, CDR1 SGDLS and CDR2 YYNGEE. CDR3 size: 14 residues. CDR3 sequence reads: CASSVGQGNEKLFF. The CDR3 DNA reads as TGTGCCAGCAGCGTAGGGCAGGGAAATGAAAAACTGTTTTTT.

The chain joins TRBV5-1 to TRBJ1-2; TRBD1 matches 7 bases. CDR1 SGHRS and CDR2 YFSETQ come from the germline V gene. The CDR3 extends over 15 amino acids. V dropped 0 bases and J dropped 4; count of bases not matched to a gene: 6. CDR3: CASSLGDSYTYGYTF. The CDR3 nucleotides are TGCGCCAGCAGCTTGGGGGACAGCTATACCTATGGCTACACCTTC.

The chain has TRBV11-1 and TRBJ2-2; D perhaps matches TRBD1 (6 bases). Germline V gives CDR1 SGHAT, CDR2 FQDESV (reference sequence). This CDR3 region has 15 residues. Trimming pared 3 bases from V and 3 bases from J, leaving 11 bases between. Written as DNA, the CDR3 is TGTGCCAGCAGCTTGGGCAGGGGTTACACCGGGGAGCTGTTTTTT. Amino acid sequence: CASSLGRGYTGELFF.

This chain uses TRBV9 with TRBJ2-5, with D hard to call. This CDR3 comprises 13 residues. Trimming took off 4 bases at V and 5 bases at J, with 12 bases between the two ends. CDR1 is SGDLS and CDR2 is YYNGEE in the germline V gene. The CDR3 sequence is CASSPLGLETQYF. The CDR3 DNA reads TGTGCCAGCAGCCCCTTAGGGTTGGAGACCCAGTACTTC. The variable domain in full, completed from reference TRBV9 and TRBJ2-5, reads DSGVTQTPKHLITATGQRVTLRCSPRSGDLSVYWYQQSLDQGLQFLIQYYNGEERAKGNILERFSAQQFPDLHSELNLSSLELGDSALYFCASSPLGLETQYFGPGTRLLVL.

The rearrangement joins TRBV30 to TRBJ2-3, with D perhaps TRBD1 or TRBD2 (5 bases each). The CDR3 spans 15 residues. With 3 bases removed from V and 2 bases from J, the gap between germline ends came to 15 bases. Per the germline V gene, CDR1 is GTSNPN and CDR2 is SVGIG (reference sequence). CDR3: CAWRGTPPSTDTQYF. The CDR3 coding sequence is TGTGCCTGGAGGGGGACCCCCCCGTCCACAGATACGCAGTATTTT. The variable domain in full, completed from reference TRBV30 and TRBJ2-3, reads SQTIHQWPATLVQPVGSPLSLECTVEGTSNPNLYWYRQAAGRGLQLLFYSVGIGQISSEVPQNLSASRPQDRQFILSSKKLLLSDSGFYLCAWRGTPPSTDTQYFGPGTRLTVL.

The chain joins TRBV28 to TRBJ1-5, with D possibly being TRBD1 (5 bases). Germline-derived CDR1 and CDR2 are MDHEN and SYDVKM. The germline V and J ends were trimmed by 8 bases and 3 bases, with 14 bases remaining between them. The CDR3 loop spans 14 amino acids. CDR3 nucleotide sequence: TGTGCCAGCTATGGGGGGAGGGTCAATCAGCCCCAGCATTTT. Its protein product is CASYGGRVNQPQHF.

This clone occurred a few times. The chain links TRBV6-6 to TRBJ1-5; TRBD1 might be the D (5 bases). There are 14 residues in the CDR3. Germline CDR1 and CDR2: MNHNY and SVGAGI (reference sequence). The V end lost 6 bases, the J end lost 6 bases, and 15 bases lay between the germline ends. The DNA for the CDR3 is TGTGCCAGCAGCACTGACAGTGCCCGTCAGCCCCAGCATTTT. Protein product: CASSTDSARQPQHF.

The chain carries TRBV9 and TRBJ2-1, with D maybe TRBD2 (6 bases). Germline lookup yields CDR1 SGDLS and CDR2 YYNGEE. The V end lost 4 bases, the J end lost 6 bases, and 17 bases lay between the germline ends. The CDR3 is 15 residues long. CDR3 sequence: CASSLRGVGGNEQFF. The DNA of the CDR3 is TGTGCCAGCAGCCTCCGCGGGGTCGGGGGCAATGAGCAGTTCTTC. Together with reference TRBV9 and TRBJ2-1, the CDR3 gives the full variable domain: DSGVTQTPKHLITATGQRVTLRCSPRSGDLSVYWYQQSLDQGLQFLIQYYNGEERAKGNILERFSAQQFPDLHSELNLSSLELGDSALYFCASSLRGVGGNEQFFGPGTRLTVL.

The J gene is TRBJ1-2, the V gene TRBV6-5; 9 nucleotides match TRBD1. Germline CDR1 MNHEY, CDR2 SVGAGI. The CDR3 consists of 15 residues. The trim removed 4 bases at V and 7 bases at J, leaving 10 bases unmatched. The CDR3 protein is CASSLTGTGRSGYTF. CDR3 nucleotides: TGTGCCAGCAGTTTAACCGGGACAGGGAGGTCTGGCTACACCTTC.

In nucleotides, the CDR3 is TGTGCCAGCAGCTGTGGCAGGGACCGGTGGGAACAGCCCCAGCATTTT. It specifies CASSCGRDRWEQPQHF. The chain combines TRBV11-2 with TRBJ1-5; maybe TRBD1 (5 bases). The V and J ends lost 4 bases and 7 bases respectively, with 20 bases between them. Germline V gene sequence: CDR1 SGHAT, CDR2 FQNNGV. This CDR3 is 16 amino acids long.

The chain combines TRBV28 with TRBJ2-3; D call uncertain. V was cut by 6 bases and J by 1 base, with 5 bases left in between. CDR3 length equals 12 residues. Germline CDR1 and CDR2: MDHEN and SYDVKM. The CDR3 region has the DNA TGTGCCAGCAGCCGGGGCACAGATACGCAGTATTTT. It is translated as CASSRGTDTQYF.

This chain connects TRBV18 to TRBJ2-1; D might be TRBD2 (5 bases). Germline V CDR1 and CDR2: KGHSH, LQKENI. V lost 0 bases, J lost 7 bases, and 7 bases lay in between. This CDR3 spans 13 amino acids. CDR3 residues: CASSPPPGNEQFF. The CDR3 nucleotides read TGTGCCAGCTCACCACCTCCGGGGAATGAGCAGTTCTTC.

The chain uses TRBV6-4 and TRBJ2-1, with D possibly TRBD1 on 6 matching bases. Germline values: CDR1 MRHNA, CDR2 SNTAGT. V lost 0 bases, J lost 10 bases, and 19 bases lay in between. The CDR3 is made up of 16 amino acids. The CDR3 DNA is TGTGCCAGCAGTGACTCGATCCCCAGGGGCCGGACGGAGCAGTTCTTC. It encodes CASSDSIPRGRTEQFF.

The V and J genes are TRBV6-5 and TRBJ2-1, with D possibly TRBD2 on 6 matching bases. Trimming removed 8 bases from V and 6 bases from J, with 14 bases in between. CDR1 MNHEY and CDR2 SVGAGI come from the germline V gene. This CDR3 is 13 amino acids long. CDR3 residues: CASGQTRVNEQFF. CDR3 DNA sequence: TGTGCCAGCGGCCAGACTAGGGTCAATGAGCAGTTCTTC.

The rearrangement uses TRBV19 and TRBJ1-2; D remains unclear. The CDR3 runs to 13 residues. Germline values: CDR1 LNHDA, CDR2 SQIVND (reference sequence). V was shortened by 7 bases and J by 3 bases, with 12 bases between the two germline ends. The CDR3 sequence is CASTAGGDYGYTF. The DNA for the CDR3 is TGTGCCAGTACCGCAGGAGGCGACTATGGCTACACCTTC.

The chain recombines TRBV18 with TRBJ2-2; 8 nucleotides align to TRBD1. Looked up from germline, CDR1 is KGHSH and CDR2 is LQKENI. With 1 base clipped from V and 1 base from J, the junction kept 5 bases outside the gene matches. The CDR3 runs 17 residues. The CDR3 protein is CASSPLTGTGNTGELFF. In nucleotides, the CDR3 is TGTGCCAGCTCACCACTTACCGGGACAGGGAACACCGGGGAGCTGTTTTTT.

This rearrangement joins TRBV6-6 to TRBJ2-1; D is unclear. Germline CDR1 reads MNHNY; CDR2 reads SVGAGI (reference sequence). Trimming pared 5 bases from V and 6 bases from J, leaving 14 bases between. The CDR3 is 14 amino acids. For the CDR3, the DNA is TGTGCCAGCAGTGTGCCAGTTTTAGTCAATGAGCAGTTCTTC. As protein: CASSVPVLVNEQFF.

The rearrangement uses TRBV11-1 and TRBJ2-3; no definite D call. Trimming removed 5 bases from V and 4 bases from J, with 13 bases in between. The CDR3 totals 14 residues. CDR1 is SGHAT and CDR2 is FQDESV in the germline V gene (reference sequence). The CDR3 spells CASSRAPLADTQYF. In nucleotides, the CDR3 is TGTGCCAGCAGCAGGGCCCCACTTGCAGATACGCAGTATTTT.

V and J are TRBV6-5 and TRBJ2-5, with 7 nucleotides matching TRBD2. This CDR3 has 14 residues. The V gene end was trimmed by 3 bases and the J gene end by 2 bases; junction bases not matched to a gene: 3. The germline V gene has CDR1 MNHEY and CDR2 SVGAGI. CDR3 DNA sequence: TGTGCCAGCAGTTATAGGACTAGTCAAGAGACCCAGTACTTC. Its protein product is CASSYRTSQETQYF.

V and J are TRBV6-1 and TRBJ1-1, with D unresolved. Germline V gene sequence: CDR1 MNHNS, CDR2 SASEGT. Trimming took 2 bases from V and 6 from J, leaving 19 bases between them. The CDR3 has 16 residues. DNA for the CDR3: TGTGCCAGCAGTGAAACCCTCTGGGCCCCTTGGGCTGAAGCTTTCTTT. Translated: CASSETLWAPWAEAFF.